This T cell receptor beta chain came from a study of T cell responses to AZD1222 COVID-19 vaccine. Using immunoSEQ multiplex PCR, the repertoire was profiled, and TCRdb retains in-frame clones only, with some absent. The table includes around 190,000 clones, roughly 94% detected once. The table lists this clone with a count of one. Trimming stripped 6 bases from V and 2 bases from J, with 13 bases between. Germline values: CDR1 MNHEY, CDR2 SVGAGI. This CDR3 has 14 amino acids. This chain links TRBV6-5 with TRBJ2-5, with TRBD1 as a possible D gene (6 bases). Source: peripheral blood, taken 28 days after the second AZD1222 dose. This clonotype originated in an adult who received the AZD1222 COVID-19 vaccine. CDR3 DNA: TGTGCCAGCAGCCCGGGGACATTTCAAGAGACCCAGTACTTC. This sequence encodes CASSPGTFQETQYF.